The 13 T cell receptor beta chains below were found in one sample sequenced in a study of blood T cells in healthy people across ages. Primers used in a second PCR of roughly 6 to 12 cycles were a sample-barcoded 5' primer and a J-beta primer mix. TCRdb recomputed calls from the 5' RACE reads with MiXCR, one row per CDR3 protein. The table includes about 570,000 distinct CDR3 sequences, 25% to 30% detected once. Sequenced: blood. The receptors were gathered from a woman in her seventies in good health.

This clonotype came up a few times. The gene calls are TRBV29-1 and TRBJ2-7, with D hard to call. The CDR3 length is 13 residues. Deletions cut 5 bases from V and 2 bases from J, with 13 bases between. CDR1 and CDR2 from the germline V gene are SQVTM and ANQGSEA. The CDR3 sequence: CSVTPTRTYEQYF. CDR3 nucleotide sequence: TGCAGCGTTACCCCGACGAGAACCTACGAGCAGTACTTC.

The sample holds a few counts of this clonotype. V usage is TRBV4-2 and J usage is TRBJ1-2; D gene ambiguous. Per germline, CDR1 LGHNA and CDR2 YNFKEQ. Trimming took 1 base from V and 6 from J, leaving 6 bases between them. The CDR3 is 12 amino acids. This CDR3 is CASSQVENGYTF. Here the CDR3 DNA reads TGTGCCAGCAGCCAAGTCGAGAATGGCTACACCTTC.

The chain joins TRBV4-2 to TRBJ2-1, with TRBD2 matching 8 bases. The J call may be faulty, since TRBJ2-5 better matches the DNA end. Germline values: CDR1 LGHNA, CDR2 YNFKEQ. The CDR3 extends over 16 amino acids. The CDR3, as DNA: TGTGCCAGCAGCCAAGTACGAGCGGGGGCCCTGGAGACCCAGTACTTC. Protein sequence: CASSQVRAGALETQYF.

J is TRBJ1-1 and V is TRBV20-1; D not resolved. Germline assignment: CDR1 DFQATT and CDR2 SNEGSKA (reference sequence). The CDR3 runs 12 residues. V lost 3 bases and J 0 bases, leaving 5 bases between the germline ends. The CDR3 here is CSASGVNTEAFF. The CDR3 coding sequence is TGCAGTGCTAGCGGCGTGAACACTGAAGCTTTCTTT.

This clonotype appeared a few times. The J gene is TRBJ2-5, the V gene TRBV15, with D possibly matching TRBD2 (6 bases). The CDR3 totals 12 residues. V was pared by 6 bases and J by 5 bases, with 10 bases between. The germline V gene encodes CDR1 LNHNV and CDR2 YYDKDF (reference sequence). The chain's CDR3 is CATRGGGETQYF. DNA of the CDR3: TGTGCCACCAGGGGAGGAGGTGAGACCCAGTACTTC.

Of note for this clonotype: Because the CDR3 is missing its conserved closing phenylalanine or tryptophan, this is likely a read error. This chain uses TRBV13 with TRBJ2-7; no firm D call. V was trimmed by 0 bases and J by 1 base, leaving 10 bases between them. Germline V CDR1 and CDR2: PRHDT, FYEKMQ (reference sequence). This CDR3 comprises 15 residues. The CDR3 loop is CASSLGATPSYEQYL. In DNA form, the CDR3 reads TGTGCCAGCAGCTTAGGGGCCACACCATCCTACGAGCAGTACCTC.

This clonotype was detected many times. This chain connects TRBV20-1 to TRBJ1-4, with D possibly TRBD1 on 6 matching bases. The germline V and J ends were trimmed by 3 bases and 0 bases, with 11 bases remaining between them. This CDR3 has 15 residues. CDR1 and CDR2 (germline): DFQATT, SNEGSKA (reference sequence). The DNA of the CDR3 is TGCAGTGCTAGTCAGGGGACCGCAACTAATGAAAAACTGTTTTTT. The encoded protein is CSASQGTATNEKLFF.

The chain joins TRBV5-1 to TRBJ2-7, with D perhaps assigned TRBD1 or TRBD2 (5 bases each). The CDR3 spans 15 residues. Germline V gives CDR1 SGHRS, CDR2 YFSETQ. The ends were cut back, 0 bases at V and 2 bases at J, with 12 bases in the middle. CDR3 amino acids: CASSLGDGKAYEQYF. Here the CDR3 DNA reads TGCGCCAGCAGCTTGGGGGACGGGAAAGCCTACGAGCAGTACTTC.

V is TRBV3-1 and J is TRBJ1-1; D is uncertain. V was shortened by 1 base and J by 5 bases, with 11 bases between the two germline ends. This CDR3 region has 14 residues. CDR1 is LGHDT, CDR2 YNNKEL, per germline (reference sequence). CDR3 nucleotides: TGTGCCAGCAGCCAAGGTGGCAGCACAACTGAAGCTTTCTTT. Its translation: CASSQGGSTTEAFF.

The V gene is TRBV24-1, the J gene TRBJ2-7; the match to TRBD1 covers 7 bases. Germline V gives CDR1 KGHDR, CDR2 SFDVKD. Trimming removed 12 bases from V and 3 bases from J; junction bases left unmatched: 13. The length of the CDR3 is 14 residues. CDR3 residues: CADRDSPKIYEQYF. CDR3 nucleotide sequence: TGTGCCGACCGGGACAGCCCAAAAATCTACGAGCAGTACTTC.

This clonotype was detected a few times. The V call is TRBV7-8, the J call TRBJ1-4; TRBD1 matches 9 bases. After removal of 2 bases from V and 7 bases from J, the junction contained 5 bases not matched to a gene. The CDR3 has 15 amino acids. The V gene's germline CDR1 is SGHVS and CDR2 FQNEAQ. The CDR3 spells CASSLMGQGTEKLFF. The CDR3 DNA reads TGTGCCAGCAGCTTAATGGGACAGGGCACTGAAAAACTGTTTTTT.

A word on this clonotype: One junction end does not reproduce the germline sequence, and a read error may be involved. V and J are TRBV2 and TRBJ2-4; possible D gene TRBD1, 5 bases. CDR1 and CDR2 (germline): SNHLY, FYNNEI. This CDR3 is 12 amino acids long. CDR3 nucleotide sequence: TGTGCCAGCAGTGGTGACAGCTCCGTGGGGAACTTC. Translating it yields CASSGDSSVGNF.

The J gene is TRBJ2-1, the V gene TRBV9; TRBD1 might be the D (8 bases). Germline lookup yields CDR1 SGDLS and CDR2 YYNGEE. The CDR3 is 16 residues long. Trimming removed 3 bases from V and 3 bases from J, with 16 bases in between. CDR3: CASSAGGGTGYNEQFF. The CDR3 DNA reads TGTGCCAGCAGCGCAGGGGGGGGGACAGGCTACAATGAGCAGTTCTTC.